The next 7 T cell receptor beta chains were all read from a single sample in a study of CD4 and CD8 cells across lung adenocarcinoma regions. TCRdb fed the PCR reads into MiXCR, producing one record per CDR3 protein. The data show roughly 12,000 distinct CDR3 sequences, less than 70% seen once. Sequencing was performed on CD8+ T cells from the margin of a lung tumor. These receptors originate from a female donor with lung adenocarcinoma. The CD4 and CD8 labels of this study may be unreliable.

As for this clonotype: Possible read error: a much larger clone is one base away. V usage is TRBV7-2 and J usage is TRBJ2-1, with 11 bases fitting TRBD2. With V trimmed by 1 base and J by 10 bases, 9 bases remained unmatched. The length of the CDR3 is 16 residues. Per the germline V gene, CDR1 is SGHTA and CDR2 is FQGNSA. In nucleotides, the CDR3 is TGTGCCAGCAGCTTAGATAGCGGGGGGGCAGGGAACGAGCAGTTCTTC. Its protein product is CASSLDSGGAGNEQFF.

The chain recombines TRBV6-1 with TRBJ2-2; possibly TRBD1 for D (8 bases). The CDR3 runs 14 residues. The germline CDR1 and CDR2 sequences are MNHNS and SASEGT. V was shortened by 8 bases and J by 16 bases, with 26 bases between the two germline ends. CDR3 sequence: CASDTGGDTDTQFF. DNA of the CDR3: TGTGCCAGCGACACAGGGGGGGACACAGATACGCAGTTTTTT.

J is TRBJ1-5 and V is TRBV10-2, with no clear D. There are 14 residues in the CDR3. V was shortened by 2 bases and J by 5 bases, with 10 bases between the two germline ends. Germline CDR1 and CDR2: WSHSY and SAAADI. The CDR3 loop is CASSESLRDQPQHF. CDR3 in DNA: TGCGCCAGCAGTGAGAGCCTTCGGGATCAGCCCCAGCATTTT.

A note on this clonotype: Sequence at one end of the junction differs from germline and may be a read error. This rearrangement joins TRBV10-3 to TRBJ2-3; 8 nucleotides match TRBD2. In germline, CDR1 is ENHRY, CDR2 SYGVKD. The CDR3 runs 14 residues. CDR3 in amino acids: CAGIGGGGPDTQYF. The CDR3 nucleotides are TGTGCGGGCATTGGGGGCGGGGGGCCAGATACCCAGTACTTT.

This clonotype has just a few counts. The V call is TRBV27, the J call TRBJ2-2; 9 bases fit TRBD1. Germline-derived CDR1 and CDR2 are MNHEY and SMNVEV (reference sequence). J was trimmed by 4 bases and V by 7 bases; bases with no gene match: 10. This CDR3 has 16 residues. This CDR3 reads CASNTFGTGITGELFF. DNA of the CDR3: TGTGCCAGCAATACTTTTGGGACAGGGATCACCGGGGAGCTGTTTTTT.

On this clonotype itself: The conserved phenylalanine or tryptophan normally closing the CDR3 is absent here, so this likely arose from a read error. The DNA is omitted, as the CDR3 cannot be located on it reliably, and the CDR3 follows TCRdb's listing. The chain employs TRBV5-3 and TRBJ2-5. Being an ORF, TRBV5-3 has a function that is uncertain. The CDR3 numbers 12 amino acids, ends counted. The CDR3 reads CARSFEQETRLS.

Notes on this clonotype: Its ends do not fully match the called genes, so a read error is possible. J is TRBJ2-3 and V is TRBV27; weak D call: TRBD2 (5 bases). This CDR3 is 15 amino acids long. In germline, CDR1 is MNHEY, CDR2 SMNVEV (reference sequence). This CDR3 reads CARGLRAPATNTQYF. Written as DNA, the CDR3 is TGTGCCCGCGGCTTGCGGGCGCCAGCCACAAACACGCAGTACTTT.